The 17 T cell receptor beta chains reported below all come from one sample, sequenced in a study of immune characterization of retroperitoneal liposarcoma. Each CDR3 protein gets one entry after TCRdb re-called the PCR reads with MiXCR. The repertoire holds under 20,000 distinct CDR3 sequences, with 37% as singletons. The sequenced sample consisted of blood. The receptor source for this set is a male donor with retroperitoneal liposarcoma.

The CDR3 sequence: CASSDSSGGPDTQYF. The CDR3 DNA is TGTGCCAGCAGTGACTCTAGCGGGGGGCCAGATACGCAGTATTTT. The rearrangement uses TRBV6-4 and TRBJ2-3, with 10 bases aligning to TRBD2. This CDR3 is 15 amino acids long. Germline-derived CDR1 and CDR2 are MRHNA and SNTAGT. The junction had 1 base not matched to a gene; V was cut back by 0 bases and J by 4 bases.

This clonotype has a single count. One end of the junction fails to match germline, which may point to a read error. The chain combines TRBV6-5 with TRBJ2-3; D gene uncertain. This CDR3 has 15 residues. Germline-derived CDR1 and CDR2 are MNHEY and SVGAGI. In DNA, the CDR3 is TGTGCCAGCAGTTACGACGGGCGTTACACGGATACGCAGTGTTTT. This encodes CASSYDGRYTDTQCF.

At least ten counts were recorded for this clonotype. The chain is built from TRBV6-1 and TRBJ1-1; D gene unclear. This CDR3 is 15 amino acids long. V lost 3 bases, J lost 1 base, and 12 bases lay in between. Germline V gives CDR1 MNHNS, CDR2 SASEGT. DNA of the CDR3: TGTGCCAGCAGTGACTTTTCCTCTACGAACACTGAAGCTTTCTTT. Its translation: CASSDFSSTNTEAFF.

This clonotype is labeled as medium-sized. The V call is TRBV12-3 or TRBV12-4, the J call TRBJ2-1; the match to TRBD2 covers 8 bases. This CDR3 contains 15 residues. V dropped 6 bases and J dropped 7; count of bases not matched to a gene: 11. CDR3 amino acids: CASRLAGLEGNEQFF. The DNA for the CDR3 is TGTGCCAGCAGACTTGCGGGACTAGAGGGAAATGAGCAGTTCTTC.

This clonotype is labeled medium-sized. The genes are TRBV7-2 and TRBJ2-1; TRBD2 matches at 8 bases. The CDR3 consists of 15 residues. Per germline, CDR1 SGHTA and CDR2 FQGNSA. The V segment lost 5 bases and the J segment 10 bases; nucleotides outside the gene matches: 13. CDR3 amino acids: CASSPLRGGSYEQFF. Written as DNA, the CDR3 is TGTGCCAGCAGCCCCCTACGGGGGGGATCCTACGAGCAGTTCTTC.

This clonotype has just a few counts. J is TRBJ1-2 and V is TRBV6-1; D is undetermined. From germline, CDR1 is MNHNS and CDR2 SASEGT. This CDR3 has 15 amino acids. V dropped 0 bases and J dropped 2 bases, with 10 bases sitting between them. The CDR3 DNA sequence: TGTGCCAGCAGTGAAGCGCTTCGGGGAAACTATGGCTACACCTTC. It codes for CASSEALRGNYGYTF.

In its sample, this clonotype was seen a few times. The V and J genes are TRBV7-2 and TRBJ2-5; possible D gene TRBD1, 5 bases. The better agreement between TRBJ2-7 and the DNA end casts doubt on the J call. The CDR3 is 16 residues long. Per germline, CDR1 SGHTA and CDR2 FQGNSA. The CDR3, as DNA: TGTGCCAGCAGCTTACCCCAGGGCTCCCTGTCCTACGAGCAGTACTTC. This codes for CASSLPQGSLSYEQYF.

This clonotype has at least ten counts. This chain connects TRBV6-1 to TRBJ2-1; no clear D. The CDR3 is 13 residues long. Germline assignment: CDR1 MNHNS and CDR2 SASEGT. The V gene lost 7 bases and the J gene lost 4 bases, with 11 bases spanning the gap. CDR3 amino acids: CASTHKVYNEQFF. In DNA form, the CDR3 reads TGTGCCAGCACCCACAAGGTTTACAATGAGCAGTTCTTC.

V and J are TRBV6-1 and TRBJ1-3, with unresolved D. The CDR3 length is 15 residues. Germline-derived CDR1 and CDR2 are MNHNS and SASEGT. The V end was cut by 5 bases, the J end by 0 bases, with 11 bases between. CDR3 DNA: TGTGCCAGCAGTACCCCGCTCGGCTCTGGAAACACCATATATTTT. This translates into CASSTPLGSGNTIYF.

This clonotype was seen only a few times. This chain uses TRBV11-2 with TRBJ2-1, with 12 bases lining up with TRBD2. Germline assignment: CDR1 SGHAT and CDR2 FQNNGV. J was trimmed by 8 bases and V by 5 bases; bases with no gene match: 10. This CDR3 has 16 amino acids. The CDR3: CASSAFPSGGADEQFF. The CDR3 region has the DNA TGTGCCAGCAGCGCATTCCCTAGCGGGGGGGCCGATGAGCAGTTCTTC. Combining the CDR3 with reference TRBV11-2 and TRBJ2-1 gives the whole variable domain EAGVAQSPRYKIIEKRQSVAFWCNPISGHATLYWYQQILGQGPKLLIQFQNNGVVDDSQLPKDRFSAERLKGVDSTLKIQPAKLEDSAVYLCASSAFPSGGADEQFFGPGTRLTVL.

A note on this clonotype: The junction and the germline gene differ at one end; a read error may be behind it. The V gene is TRBV12-3 or TRBV12-4, the J gene TRBJ2-5, with D possibly being TRBD1 or TRBD2 (6 bases each). The assigned J gene may be wrong: the sequence end matches TRBJ2-7 better. CDR3 size: 14 residues. CDR3 nucleotide sequence: TGCGCCAGCAACCTAGGGGGGTTGGGGGACGAGCAGTACTTC. Its translation: CASNLGGLGDEQYF.

Points on this clonotype: Since a much larger clone is just one base distant, this may be a read error. V gene TRBV7-9 combines with J gene TRBJ1-1; possible D gene TRBD1, 5 bases. Germline V gives CDR1 SEHNR, CDR2 FQNEAQ (reference sequence). The CDR3 totals 15 residues. V was trimmed by 5 bases and J by 1 base, leaving 14 bases between them. The CDR3 is CASSPWRGANTEAFF. In DNA, the CDR3 is TGTGCCAGCAGCCCTTGGAGAGGGGCGAACACTGAAGCTTTCTTT.

The chain recombines TRBV4-3 with TRBJ2-5, with unresolved D. The J call could be wrong; TRBJ2-7 is a better fit for the DNA end. Per germline, CDR1 LGHNA and CDR2 YSLEER. The CDR3 is made up of 14 amino acids. The chain's CDR3 is CASSQDRGAYEQYF. The CDR3 coding sequence is TGCGCCAGCAGCCAAGATCGCGGAGCCTACGAGCAGTACTTC.

The rearrangement joins TRBV11-2 to TRBJ2-1; TRBD2 matches 11 bases. The CDR3 is made up of 14 amino acids. V was clipped by 3 bases and J by 6 bases; unmatched bases: 1. CDR1 and CDR2 from the germline V gene are SGHAT and FQNNGV. The CDR3: CASSFSGGANEQFF. CDR3 DNA sequence: TGTGCCAGCAGCTTTAGCGGGGGGGCCAATGAGCAGTTCTTC.

This clonotype was counted a few times. This chain uses TRBV6-6 with TRBJ2-1; a weak D match, TRBD2 (6 bases). The end of the DNA aligns better with TRBJ2-7, so the J call may be wrong. Germline CDR1 reads MNHNY; CDR2 reads SVGAGI (reference sequence). The CDR3 totals 14 residues. CDR3 in DNA: TGTGCCAGCAAAGTCTCAGGCGGCGGGGATGAGCAGTACTTC. This encodes CASKVSGGGDEQYF.

Turning to this clonotype: Given the absence of the conserved phenylalanine or tryptophan at the CDR3 end, a read error is likely. It is unclear where the CDR3 begins or ends on the DNA, so no DNA is shown, and the CDR3 is as TCRdb lists it. The chain combines TRBV7-2 with TRBJ2-4; the table's D gene call, TRBD1, was not cross checked with the DNA. Germline CDR1 reads SGHTA; CDR2 reads FQGNSA. From its first to its last residue, the CDR3 has 18 amino acids. The chain's CDR3 is CASIHPTGGAGEALRLGG.

V is TRBV6-6 and J is TRBJ2-7; tentative D call: TRBD1 (6 bases). This CDR3 region has 15 residues. CDR1 and CDR2 (germline): MNHNY, SVGAGI (reference sequence). V was shortened by 4 bases and J by 0 bases, with 13 bases between the two germline ends. In DNA form, the CDR3 reads TGTGCCAGCAGTTTCAACAGGGAGACCTCCTACGAGCAGTACTTC. Translation gives CASSFNRETSYEQYF.